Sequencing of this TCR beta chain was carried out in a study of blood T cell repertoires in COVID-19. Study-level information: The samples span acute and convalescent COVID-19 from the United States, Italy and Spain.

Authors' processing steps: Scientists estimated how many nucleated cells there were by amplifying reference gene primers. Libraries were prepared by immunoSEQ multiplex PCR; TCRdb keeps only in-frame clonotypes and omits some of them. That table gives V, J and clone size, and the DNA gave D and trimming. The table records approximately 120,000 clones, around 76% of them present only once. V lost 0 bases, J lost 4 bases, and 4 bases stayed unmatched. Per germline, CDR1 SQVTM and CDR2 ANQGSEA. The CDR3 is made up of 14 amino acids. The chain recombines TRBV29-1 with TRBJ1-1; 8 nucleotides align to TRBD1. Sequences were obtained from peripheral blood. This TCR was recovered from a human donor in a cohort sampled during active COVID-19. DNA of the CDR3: TGCAGCGTTGAAGACTGGACAGGGACCACTGAAGCTTTCTTT. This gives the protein CSVEDWTGTTEAFF.